The 9 T cell receptor beta chains presented below share a single source sample, sequenced in a study of OX40 agonist ivuxolimab in advanced cancers. Profiled with immunoSEQ multiplex PCR; TCRdb holds only in-frame clones, not every one. The sample consists of more than 65,000 clones, more than 75% of them appearing once. The material was CD4+ or CD8+ T cells sorted from blood, obtained in a trial of the OX40 agonist ivuxolimab. Source of these receptors: an adult with an advanced solid tumor such as melanoma, head and neck, liver or kidney cancer.

V usage is TRBV6-6 and J usage is TRBJ2-1; possible D gene TRBD2, 6 bases. Germline-derived CDR1 and CDR2 are MNHNY and SVGAGI (reference sequence). This CDR3 contains 15 residues. Trimming shortened V by 2 bases and J by 5 bases, and 13 bases separated the two germline ends. The CDR3 DNA sequence: TGTGCCAGCAGTTACCCCCGGGAGAGGGACAATGAGCAGTTCTTC. Translated: CASSYPRERDNEQFF.

The chain carries TRBV2 and TRBJ2-5; 8 nucleotides align to TRBD1. CDR1 is SNHLY, CDR2 FYNNEI, per germline. V shed 4 bases and J 4 bases; nucleotides not matched to a gene: 5. The CDR3 length is 14 residues. The CDR3 loop is CASSAAGGRETQYF. The CDR3 DNA follows: TGTGCCAGCAGTGCGGCAGGGGGCAGAGAGACCCAGTACTTC.

DNA for the CDR3: TGCAGCGTTGAAGAGGGGGGGGCGGGAGCTTTCTTT. This sequence encodes CSVEEGGAGAFF. The chain uses TRBV29-1 and TRBJ1-1; a possible D gene is TRBD1 (6 bases). Germline V gene sequence: CDR1 SQVTM, CDR2 ANQGSEA. The CDR3 totals 12 residues. With 0 bases removed from V and 10 bases from J, the gap between germline ends came to 12 bases.

This clone came up a few times. This chain uses TRBV4-3 with TRBJ2-7; D not certain. CDR1 LGHNA and CDR2 YSLEER come from the germline V gene. The CDR3 sequence is 13 residues long. Trimming cost V 0 bases and J 6 bases, with 9 bases left between them. The DNA for the CDR3 is TGCGCCAGCAGCCAAGATGTAACATCCGAGCAGTACTTC. It translates to CASSQDVTSEQYF.

V and J are TRBV4-3 and TRBJ2-7; the match to TRBD2 covers 8 bases. Losses at the gene ends were 1 base for V and 2 bases for J; bases not matched to a gene: 10. In germline, CDR1 is LGHNA, CDR2 YSLEER. This CDR3 contains 17 residues. The CDR3: CASSQVFASGRPYEQYF. The CDR3 coding sequence is TGCGCCAGCAGCCAAGTATTCGCTAGCGGGCGACCCTACGAGCAGTACTTC.

V and J are TRBV5-4 and TRBJ2-4; D gene uncertain. Germline assignment: CDR1 SGHNT and CDR2 YYREEE (reference sequence). This CDR3 spans 13 amino acids. Between the trimmed V and J ends, which lost 0 bases and 9 bases, there was a span of 10 bases. CDR3 in amino acids: CASSLASSGIQYF. For the CDR3, the DNA is TGTGCCAGCAGCTTGGCCAGTTCGGGCATTCAGTACTTC.

The rearrangement joins TRBV5-4 to TRBJ1-3; possibly TRBD1 for D (5 bases). Germline CDR1 and CDR2: SGHNT and YYREEE (reference sequence). The CDR3 consists of 15 residues. The V end lost 4 bases, the J end lost 2 bases, and 13 bases lay between the germline ends. As DNA, the CDR3 is TGTGCCAGCAGCCCCGGGGGGAATCCTGGAAACACCATATATTTT. Protein product: CASSPGGNPGNTIYF.

J is TRBJ1-2 and V is TRBV5-1; D gene ambiguous. Germline CDR1 is SGHRS and CDR2 is YFSETQ. The V and J ends lost 5 bases and 8 bases respectively, with 19 bases between them. The CDR3 runs to 14 residues. In DNA, the CDR3 is TGCGCCAGCAGACCCGGAGGCGAGGGAAACGGCTACACCTTC. Its protein product is CASRPGGEGNGYTF.

This chain connects TRBV18 to TRBJ1-1; no definite D call. The CDR3 runs 14 residues. V lost 3 bases and J lost 1, with 9 bases in between. CDR1 is KGHSH, CDR2 LQKENI, per germline. In DNA, the CDR3 is TGTGCCAGCTCACCGAAGGCCCCGAACACTGAAGCTTTCTTT. It yields the protein CASSPKAPNTEAFF.